The entry below describes one T cell receptor (beta chain). In the same sample, other DNA sequences code for this CDR3. TCRdb's table, derived via immunoSEQ multiplex PCR, lists solely in-frame clones and lacks some. The sample contains 1,400,000 or so clones, about 98.5% of which appear only once. These data originate in a study of shared clonotypes between healthy human individuals. The CDR3 sequence is 12 residues long. V shed 6 bases and J 5 bases; nucleotides not matched to a gene: 6. From germline, CDR1 is SQVTM and CDR2 ANQGSEA. V and J are TRBV29-1 and TRBJ1-1, with 7 bases that match TRBD1. The clonotype was recovered from a man aged 30 to 39 in good health. The sample consisted of naive CD4+ T cells sorted from blood. Described subset: CD45RA+ positively selected. CDR3 sequence reads: CSVNRGGTEAFF. In DNA, the CDR3 is TGCAGCGTCAACAGGGGAGGGACTGAAGCTTTCTTT.